The entry below gives a single T cell receptor beta chain sequence along with its context. Its specificity is unknown. V gave up 6 bases and J gave up 10 bases; unmatched junction bases: 14. Germline lookup yields CDR1 MNHEY and CDR2 SVGAGI. This CDR3 has 15 amino acids. The entry originates in a study of cytomegalovirus exposure and HLA in healthy donors. Study-level results: It emerged from a later analysis that several of the most significant clusters appeared to be linked to common viral pathogens.

A multiplex PCR was run with 60 Vbeta primers and 13 Jbeta primers. Sequencing used immunoSEQ multiplex PCR; TCRdb keeps in-frame clones, though not all of them. This table holds roughly 140,000 clones, over 60% found once. The sequencing input was PBMCs. This rearrangement joins TRBV6-5 to TRBJ2-3; TRBD1 agrees at 9 bases. This sequence originates from a man aged 40-49 years in good health and CMV-seronegative. The CDR3 DNA sequence: TGTGCCAGCAGCCCGGGACAGGGAGAAACCATCCCGCAGTATTTT. Translating it yields CASSPGQGETIPQYF.